What follows describes a single T cell receptor beta chain. Antigen: not known. The CDR3 is 15 amino acids. Germline CDR1 LGHNA, CDR2 YSLEER. V shed 4 bases, J shed 4 bases, and the junction held 5 bases outside the gene matches. The sample comes from a study of cytomegalovirus exposure and HLA in healthy donors. Study-wide background: Approximately 85 million unique TCRs from HLA-typed donors were held in an early data release.

The donors were healthy bone marrow donors. Both 60 Vbeta primers and 13 Jbeta primers went into the PCR. Some clones are missing from TCRdb's copy, which holds only in-frame ones; the method was immunoSEQ multiplex PCR. This sample has tens of thousands of clones, with 60% to 80% found just once. Broader study findings: There were some V segments, including TRBV6-2 and TRBV6-3, excluded as indistinguishable. Reportedly, HLA-A and HLA-B alleles of most subjects were accurately predicted from TCR beta.

The chain couples TRBV4-3 to TRBJ2-3, with TRBD2 identical over 10 bases. This clonotype was sampled from a female donor in good health and CMV-seronegative. Sequences were obtained from PBMCs. The CDR3 DNA is TGCGCCAGCAGCCTTGAGCGGGGGGGCGCAGATACGCAGTATTTT. Encoded protein: CASSLERGGADTQYF.